Following are 12 T cell receptor beta chains from one sample sequenced in a study of blood T cell repertoires in COVID-19. Only in-frame clones appear in the TCRdb table, and some are missing; sequencing was by immunoSEQ multiplex PCR. The table records a few hundred thousand clones, more than 85% of them present only once. Sequenced material: PBMCs or T cells enriched from blood (not recorded which). The receptors shown here come from an older woman who had recovered from COVID-19.

This rearrangement joins TRBV19 to TRBJ2-5; D perhaps matches TRBD1 (5 bases). The CDR3 spans 13 residues. Trimming removed 6 bases from V and 2 bases from J, with 10 bases in between. CDR1 is LNHDA, CDR2 SQIVND, per germline (reference sequence). CDR3 in DNA: TGTGCCAGTAGCTCGACAGTTCAAGAGACCCAGTACTTC. Amino acid sequence: CASSSTVQETQYF.

The chain carries TRBV5-1 and TRBJ1-6, with no clear D. Germline V gene sequence: CDR1 SGHRS, CDR2 YFSETQ. Trimming pared 0 bases from V and 8 bases from J, leaving 18 bases between. The CDR3 covers 17 residues. The CDR3 DNA reads as TGCGCCAGCAGCTTGGCCGCTCCCGGGATGAGTTATTCACCCCTCCACTTT. Translating it yields CASSLAAPGMSYSPLHF.

This clone has only one observation. J is TRBJ1-6 and V is TRBV7-8; TRBD1 matches 8 bases. Germline lookup yields CDR1 SGHVS and CDR2 FQNEAQ. The CDR3 contains 14 residues. Germline trimming cut 4 bases from V and 9 bases from J; bases unmatched to any gene: 5. CDR3: CASSSGTGLSPLHF. The CDR3 DNA sequence: TGTGCCAGCAGCTCCGGGACAGGACTTTCACCCCTCCACTTT.

V gene TRBV4-2 combines with J gene TRBJ1-4, with D tentatively TRBD1 (6 bases). The CDR3 consists of 16 residues. Germline assignment: CDR1 LGHNA and CDR2 YNFKEQ. The ends were cut back, 2 bases at V and 7 bases at J, with 17 bases in the middle. The CDR3 is CASSQLGAGLGEKLFF. CDR3 bases: TGTGCCAGCAGCCAATTGGGGGCAGGGCTTGGTGAAAAACTGTTTTTT.

V is TRBV3-1 (or the pseudogene TRBV3-2) and J is TRBJ1-1; maybe TRBD1 (6 bases). This CDR3 has 16 amino acids. V lost 0 bases to trimming and J lost 4 bases, with 15 bases between them. Germline V CDR1 and CDR2: LGHDT, YNNKEL (reference sequence). The CDR3 region is CASSQEYRVLGTEAFF. In DNA form, the CDR3 reads TGTGCCAGCAGCCAAGAATACAGGGTACTGGGCACTGAAGCTTTCTTT.

The genes are TRBV5-1 and TRBJ2-6; 7 nucleotides align to TRBD1. The germline gives CDR1 SGHRS, CDR2 YFSETQ. The CDR3 is 16 amino acids. The V and J ends lost 5 bases and 1 base, in that order; junction bases with no gene match: 6. CDR3 sequence: CASSRKQGSGANVLTF. The CDR3 bases are TGCGCCAGCAGTCGAAAACAGGGGTCTGGGGCCAACGTCCTGACTTTC.

The chain has TRBV5-4 and TRBJ1-1; no firm D call. The germline gives CDR1 SGHNT, CDR2 YYREEE (reference sequence). Trimming removed 5 bases from V and 1 base from J, with 6 bases in between. The CDR3 has 12 residues. CDR3 sequence reads: CASRSGNTEAFF. The DNA for the CDR3 is TGTGCCAGCAGATCCGGGAACACTGAAGCTTTCTTT.

The chain employs TRBV10-2 and TRBJ2-7; tentatively, D is TRBD2 (6 bases). The length of the CDR3 is 13 residues. Germline V gene data show CDR1 as WSHSY and CDR2 as SAAADI. Trimming took 5 bases from V and 3 from J, leaving 11 bases between them. In DNA, the CDR3 is TGCGCCAGCAGTTACCAGGGAGGCTACGAGCAGTACTTC. This sequence encodes CASSYQGGYEQYF.

Only one count was recorded for this clone. V and J are TRBV24-1 and TRBJ2-3; TRBD2 might be the D (5 bases). Germline V gives CDR1 KGHDR, CDR2 SFDVKD. The CDR3 covers 13 residues. Trimming took 7 bases from V and 0 from J, leaving 7 bases between them. CDR3 DNA sequence: TGTGCCACCAGAGAGGGAAGCACAGATACGCAGTATTTT. Amino acid sequence: CATREGSTDTQYF.

The CDR3 region has the DNA TGTGCCATCAGCCGTTTGATGGGGGGGGACACTGAAGCTTTCTTT. Amino acid sequence: CAISRLMGGDTEAFF. The rearrangement links TRBV10-3 to TRBJ1-1, with D possibly matching TRBD1 (5 bases). The CDR3 spans 15 residues. Germline V gene sequence: CDR1 ENHRY, CDR2 SYGVKD. Trimming removed 6 bases from V and 3 bases from J, with 17 bases in between.

The chain joins TRBV5-6 to TRBJ1-2; no clear D gene. The CDR3 contains 16 residues. Per germline, CDR1 SGHDT and CDR2 YYEEEE. Trimming left V 1 base short and J 0 bases short, with 13 bases between. Written as DNA, the CDR3 is TGTGCCAGCAGCTTGTTCGAGAGCGGAACTAACTATGGCTACACCTTC. This encodes CASSLFESGTNYGYTF.

This clone was observed a single time. The rearrangement uses TRBV7-6 and TRBJ2-5, with D perhaps TRBD1 (6 bases). CDR3 size: 12 residues. Looked up from germline, CDR1 is SGHVS and CDR2 is FNYEAQ. V lost 6 bases and J lost 8, with 13 bases in between. This chain's CDR3 is CASRSGGGTQYF. CDR3 coding DNA: TGTGCCAGCAGGAGTGGGGGCGGTACCCAGTACTTC.